The source of this T cell receptor beta chain is a study of T cells after posttransplantation cyclophosphamide. Overall study findings and caveats: Blood and skin or GI T cell repertoires showed limited TRB overlap.

Assay: immunoSEQ multiplex PCR; the TCRdb copy retains only in-frame clones and omits some. Altogether approximately 30,000 clones were found in the sample, and no singletons occur. The germline V and J ends were trimmed by 3 bases and 6 bases, with 18 bases remaining between them. The germline gives CDR1 MDHEN, CDR2 SYDVKM. This CDR3 comprises 15 residues. This clone was detected many times. The target antigen is unknown. Sequenced material: PBMCs. This TCR was recovered from a woman aged 45-60 years in good health and a related stem cell transplant donor. The chain has TRBV28 and TRBJ2-7, with D possibly matching TRBD2 (7 bases). The CDR3 region is CASSFYPGRGSEQYF. The CDR3 bases are TGTGCCAGCAGTTTTTATCCGGGGAGGGGGAGCGAGCAGTACTTC.